This TCR beta chain originates from a study of identical twins. General study findings and limits: One should note that invariant MAIT and iNKT cells could partly confound zero-insertion analyses. Weaker excess twin sharing was seen among beta out-of-frame sequences. Twins shared out-of-frame alpha sequences with excess low generation probability.

Germline lookup yields CDR1 SQVTM and CDR2 ANQGSEA. This CDR3 region has 13 residues. Between the trimmed V and J ends, which lost 4 bases and 6 bases, there was a span of 15 bases. About this clonotype itself: What it binds is not known.

TCRdb independently ran MiXCR on the 5' RACE reads; one entry per CDR3 protein. The table includes roughly 1,500,000 distinct CDR3 sequences, roughly 35% detected once. The V and J genes are TRBV29-1 and TRBJ1-1; D perhaps matches TRBD1 (6 bases). The source material was cord blood. The sequence was collected from a newborn girl in good health. CDR3 in DNA: TGCAGCGTTGTTGGGGGGGGGCAGGCTGAAGCTTTCTTT. Translating it yields CSVVGGGQAEAFF.